Shown below are 18 T cell receptor beta chains from a single sample sequenced in a study of T cell repertoires in cytomegalovirus infection. One entry per CDR3 protein results from TCRdb running MiXCR on the reads. The sample consists of a few hundred thousand distinct CDR3 sequences, about 18% of them appearing once. Material: CD8+ T cells from PBMCs. These receptor sequences come from a human donor in good health (CMV status not recorded). Some clones in this sample may be carry-over from other donors' samples.

This clonotype appeared many times. V is TRBV7-6 and J is TRBJ1-1, with D possibly being TRBD1 (5 bases). Trimming shortened V by 9 bases and J by 2 bases, and 10 bases separated the two germline ends. Germline V gene lookup returns CDR1 SGHVS and CDR2 FNYEAQ. CDR3 length: 12 residues. CDR3 nucleotides: TGTGCCAGTTGGGACTTCAACACTGAAGCTTTCTTT. As protein: CASWDFNTEAFF.

This clonotype was counted only a few times. This rearrangement joins TRBV6-2 or TRBV6-3 to TRBJ2-1; D possibly corresponds to TRBD2 (5 bases). Germline CDR1 and CDR2: MNHEY and SVGEGT. V gave up 0 bases and J gave up 8 bases, with 11 bases separating them. The CDR3 sequence is 14 residues long. In DNA form, the CDR3 reads TGTGCCAGCAGTTACTCTCGGGCTAGCCATGAGCAGTTCTTC. Amino acid sequence: CASSYSRASHEQFF.

This clonotype was counted at least ten times. The rearrangement joins TRBV4-3 to TRBJ2-2; TRBD1 matches 10 bases. CDR3 size: 18 residues. Germline CDR1 is LGHNA and CDR2 is YSLEER. V gave up 0 bases and J gave up 4 bases; unmatched junction bases: 8. CDR3 protein: CASSQESWTGGTTGELFF. The CDR3 DNA is TGCGCCAGCAGCCAAGAGAGCTGGACAGGGGGGACCACCGGGGAGCTGTTTTTT.

The V gene is TRBV6-8, the J gene TRBJ2-5; TRBD2 aligns across 11 bases. Germline CDR1 and CDR2: MNHGY and SAAAGT. The V and J ends lost 3 bases and 5 bases, in that order; junction bases with no gene match: 14. The CDR3 covers 18 residues. CDR3 in amino acids: CASSYKGTSGGSGETQYF. The CDR3 DNA reads as TGTGCCAGCAGTTATAAGGGGACTAGCGGAGGTTCGGGGGAGACCCAGTACTTC.

This clonotype was observed a handful of times. The rearrangement joins TRBV20-1 to TRBJ2-1; D gene uncertain. The CDR3 is 12 amino acids. V gave up 3 bases and J gave up 0 bases, with 3 bases separating them. The germline V gene has CDR1 DFQATT and CDR2 SNEGSKA (reference sequence). The DNA of the CDR3 is TGCAGTGCTAGGGGCTCCTACAATGAGCAGTTCTTC. It yields the protein CSARGSYNEQFF.

This clonotype showed up many times. The rearrangement uses TRBV28 and TRBJ2-5; 7 nucleotides match TRBD1. This CDR3 spans 14 amino acids. Trimming cost V 6 bases and J 5 bases; bases outside gene matches: 9. Germline V gives CDR1 MDHEN, CDR2 SYDVKM. The CDR3 nucleotides are TGTGCCAGCAGCTCTCCTGACAGGGCGGAGACCCAGTACTTC. Amino acids: CASSSPDRAETQYF.

Of note for this clonotype: One junction end disagrees with the germline gene, perhaps due to a read error. This chain links TRBV12-3 or TRBV12-4 with TRBJ1-2; possibly TRBD1 for D (6 bases). The CDR3 length is 12 residues. The CDR3 region is CASSGDNKGYAF. The CDR3 DNA follows: TGTGCCAGCAGTGGGGACAACAAGGGCTACGCCTTC.

This clonotype was seen more than once but under ten times. The chain recombines TRBV7-2 with TRBJ1-2; weak D call: TRBD1 (6 bases). Trimming removed 5 bases from V and 1 base from J, with 8 bases in between. In germline, CDR1 is SGHTA, CDR2 FQGNSA. This CDR3 has 13 amino acids. Here the CDR3 reads CASSVGGNYGYTF. The CDR3 DNA reads as TGTGCCAGCAGCGTAGGGGGTAACTATGGCTACACCTTC.

This clonotype occurred many times. This rearrangement joins TRBV6-5 to TRBJ1-2, with 7 positions matching TRBD1. CDR3 length: 16 amino acids. V shed 0 bases and J 7 bases; nucleotides not matched to a gene: 11. The germline V gene has CDR1 MNHEY and CDR2 SVGAGI. The CDR3 region has the DNA TGTGCCAGCAGTTACTCGATTGGGGACAGAGGGGGTGGCTACACCTTC. It encodes CASSYSIGDRGGGYTF.

The V and J genes are TRBV9 and TRBJ2-3; D tentatively reads TRBD1 or TRBD2 (6 bases each). This CDR3 spans 15 amino acids. Germline values: CDR1 SGDLS, CDR2 YYNGEE. Deletions cut 4 bases from V and 0 bases from J, with 12 bases between. The DNA for the CDR3 is TGTGCCAGCAGCCCGCCGGGGGCTAGCACAGATACGCAGTATTTT. This translates into CASSPPGASTDTQYF. Using reference TRBV9 and TRBJ2-3 for the parts outside the CDR3, the full variable domain is DSGVTQTPKHLITATGQRVTLRCSPRSGDLSVYWYQQSLDQGLQFLIQYYNGEERAKGNILERFSAQQFPDLHSELNLSSLELGDSALYFCASSPPGASTDTQYFGPGTRLTVL.

This clonotype appeared a few times. V is TRBV6-5 and J is TRBJ1-3; D is uncertain. The CDR3 consists of 13 residues. The V gene's germline CDR1 is MNHEY and CDR2 SVGAGI. Trimming pared 8 bases from V and 4 bases from J, leaving 12 bases between. Here the CDR3 DNA reads TGTGCCAGCTCGAAGATCTTGGGAAACACCATATATTTT. Protein product: CASSKILGNTIYF.

In this sample, this clonotype turned up many times. The chain joins TRBV10-3 to TRBJ1-1; D is perhaps TRBD1 (6 bases). This CDR3 spans 15 amino acids. The germline CDR1 and CDR2 sequences are ENHRY and SYGVKD. With 3 bases removed from V and 2 bases from J, the gap between germline ends came to 13 bases. The CDR3 region is CAISDEGHVNTEAFF. DNA of the CDR3: TGTGCCATCAGTGACGAGGGACATGTTAACACTGAAGCTTTCTTT.

This chain connects TRBV3-1 to TRBJ2-1; D possibly corresponds to TRBD2 (7 bases). The CDR3 sequence is 17 residues long. V shed 0 bases and J shed 4 bases, with 16 bases lying between them. CDR1 is LGHDT, CDR2 YNNKEL, per germline (reference sequence). The DNA of the CDR3 is TGTGCCAGCAGCCAAGACGGCGCGGGGGCCATATACAATGAGCAGTTCTTC. The encoded protein is CASSQDGAGAIYNEQFF.

The gene calls are TRBV28 and TRBJ2-2, with D unclear. This CDR3 region has 16 residues. Germline lookup yields CDR1 MDHEN and CDR2 SYDVKM. V lost 7 bases and J 6 bases, leaving 21 bases between the germline ends. CDR3 bases: TGTGCCAGCACCCAGCTGGTAACGACGGCAGCCGGGGAGCTGTTTTTT. Its translation: CASTQLVTTAAGELFF.

The chain has TRBV6-2 or TRBV6-3 and TRBJ2-5; D might be TRBD1 (6 bases). With 2 bases removed from V and 5 bases from J, the gap between germline ends came to 9 bases. Germline V gives CDR1 MNHEY, CDR2 SVGEGT. The CDR3 totals 13 residues. The CDR3 region has the DNA TGTGCCAGCAGTTACGGGGGCTGGGAGACCCAGTACTTC. This encodes CASSYGGWETQYF.

This clonotype has more than one count but fewer than ten. V is TRBV20-1 and J is TRBJ1-5; 12 bases are shared with TRBD1. J gave up 0 bases and V 6 bases, and 6 bases lay outside the gene matches. CDR3 length: 16 residues. Germline assignment: CDR1 DFQATT and CDR2 SNEGSKA (reference sequence). This chain's CDR3 is CSAPGQGAHSNQPQHF. CDR3 coding DNA: TGCAGTGCACCGGGACAGGGGGCCCATAGCAATCAGCCCCAGCATTTT.

This clonotype appeared a few times. The chain has TRBV10-3 and TRBJ1-2; maybe TRBD1 (5 bases). Deletions cut 3 bases from V and 3 bases from J, with 23 bases between. This CDR3 spans 18 amino acids. CDR1 ENHRY and CDR2 SYGVKD come from the germline V gene. The DNA of the CDR3 is TGTGCCATCAGTGATCTCGGCGCAGGGACCGAGAGGCACTATGGCTACACCTTC. Encoded protein: CAISDLGAGTERHYGYTF.

This chain links TRBV5-4 with TRBJ1-6; 8 bases line up with TRBD1. The CDR3 length is 16 residues. Germline V lookup: CDR1 SGHNT, CDR2 YYREEE (reference sequence). V trimming: 3 bases; J trimming: 8 bases; junction bases outside the gene matches: 10. CDR3 region: CASSSLQPTGDSPLHF. The CDR3 nucleotides are TGTGCCAGCAGCTCCCTCCAACCGACAGGGGATTCACCCCTCCACTTT.